This T cell receptor beta chain emerged from a study of T cells in Graves' hyperthyroidism and ophthalmopathy (dated 2019 in TCRdb). Regarding the study in general: Peripheral blood samples were taken at the time of initial diagnosis, prior to any treatment. TCR V-J signatures able to tell the groups apart were searched for in a discovery cohort of approximately 95 patients, of whom roughly 42 had Graves' ophthalmopathy and around 57 had stable Graves' hyperthyroidism. An independent validation cohort of around 19 hyperthyroidism patients and 15 or so patients who later progressed to ophthalmopathy tested prospective prediction of ophthalmopathy. The 100 discovery patients were randomly split 7:3 into training and test sets. Thyroid tissue and blood T-cell repertoires from about six Graves' hyperthyroidism patients were also compared in the study. After blood sampling, hyperthyroidism patients were treated with methimazole at a starting dose of 30 mg daily, and ophthalmopathy patients were treated with high-dose intravenous methylprednisolone. The paper describes TCR Vbeta CDR3 sequencing of 120 to 150 peripheral blood samples, made up of approximately 40 ophthalmopathy patients, approximately 76 hyperthyroidism patients and roughly 17 progressor patients. Points the paper makes about the study in general: Most expanded thyroid clonotypes (frequency above 0.001) were also found in blood, which suggests that blood repertoires may mirror thyroid immune responses. In validation, the model predicted progression to ophthalmopathy with about 71% sensitivity and approximately 78% specificity, a median of approximately 6.7 months before onset. A 13 V-J signature model separated ophthalmopathy from stable hyperthyroidism, with approximately 86% sensitivity and 81.08% specificity in cross-validation and 80%/75% in testing. Sample size was not statistically predetermined, and blinding of investigators to group allocation was not performed.

The hyperthyroidism patients were between 18 and 65 years old and newly diagnosed, with a disease duration of less than 2 months. Patients with uncontrolled infections, other autoimmune diseases, pregnancy or lactation were excluded. Clinical symptoms, serum thyroxine and TRAb, thyroid ultrasound, and orbital computed tomography formed the basis for the diagnoses. For progressor patients, blood was drawn at the first diagnosis of hyperthyroidism, before any ophthalmopathy symptoms had appeared. PBMCs were isolated from about 9.1 ml of fresh peripheral blood by Ficoll-Paque density gradient centrifugation. Patients classed as progressors first received a Graves' hyperthyroidism diagnosis and then went on to develop ophthalmopathy during follow-up. Total RNA was extracted with Trizol reagent, and quality was checked on an Agilent 2100 Bioanalyzer. Remarks on this clonotype: No antigen is known for it. No per-base quality is available; no much larger clone lies one base away.

V is cut back by 4 bases and J by 0 bases, with 5 bases in the junction unmatched. Including cysteine and phenylalanine, the CDR3 has 15 amino acids. Only CDR3 DNA remains: 45 bases, in frame from the first base. For CDR1 and CDR2, the germline V gene (reference sequence) lists SGHNT and YYREEE. Amplification of TCR beta CDR3 regions was carried out from RNA transcripts. The first round of RT-PCR for the TCR CDR3 was performed with the HTBI primer set and the Qiagen OneStep RT-PCR kit. Libraries were constructed in a second round of multiplex PCR, after which size selection and purification were carried out. Paired-end sequencing of the libraries was performed with 100 bp reads on an Illumina HiSeq2000. The original pipeline was this. SOAPnuke was used to process the raw data, with reads discarded if the reads contained adapters or uncalled bases, had a mean Phred below 15, or lacked an exact constant-primer or identifier match. High-quality paired reads were merged with COPE v1.2.5, and unique nucleotide sequences were defined as clonotypes. MiTCR v1.1 was used to align clonotypes to the IMGT TRBV, TRBD and TRBJ reference segments. Only V-J combinations with frequency above 0.0001, covering roughly 99% of repertoires, were analysed. The TCS score was defined as F50 (clonal expansion) divided by E x V (chaos), with BLOSUM62-based TCRdist calculated between CDR3 peptides within each V-J. Welch's t-statistics and random forest reduced 500 to 550 V-J features to under 15, which were used in a naive Bayes classifier (R e1071). Using fastp trimming at Q25 and MiXCR clonotype assembly, TCRdb reanalyzed the public sequencing data and kept in-frame beta chains. Rows merge per CDR3 protein into single entries with the most common DNA and genes. Clone size and V and J calls follow TCRdb, not the original study. This sample comprises over 120,000 distinct CDR3 sequences, approximately 20% of them detected only once. The ten most abundant clones make up around 70% of the sample.

The specimen was blood. The sequence was collected from a woman aged 45-65 years with Graves' hyperthyroidism that later progressed to Graves' ophthalmopathy. The chain was built from TRBV5-4 and TRBJ2-3; 7 bases in the junction line up with TRBD1. The CDR3 sequence is CASSRDRKSTDTQYF. The DNA reads as follows: TGTGCCAGCAGCAGGGACAGAAAAAGCACAGATACGCAGTATTTT.